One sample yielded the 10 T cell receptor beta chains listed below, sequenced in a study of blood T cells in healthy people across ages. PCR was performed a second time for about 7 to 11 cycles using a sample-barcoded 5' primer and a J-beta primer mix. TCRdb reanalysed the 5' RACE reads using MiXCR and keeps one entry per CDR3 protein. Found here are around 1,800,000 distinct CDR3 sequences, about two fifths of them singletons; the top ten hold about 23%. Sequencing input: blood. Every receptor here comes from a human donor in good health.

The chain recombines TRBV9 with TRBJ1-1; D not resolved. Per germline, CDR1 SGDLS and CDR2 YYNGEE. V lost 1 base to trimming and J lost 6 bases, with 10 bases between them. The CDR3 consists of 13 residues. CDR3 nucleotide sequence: TGTGCCAGCAGCGTATCATTCGGAGCTGAAGCTTTCTTT. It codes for CASSVSFGAEAFF.

CDR3 region: CASSHLNEQYF. CDR3 DNA: TGTGCCAGCAGCCATCTCAATGAGCAGTACTTC. The chain recombines TRBV27 with TRBJ2-4, with no clear D. Germline CDR1 is MNHEY and CDR2 is SMNVEV (reference sequence). There are 11 residues in the CDR3. The V gene lost 6 bases and the J gene lost 13 bases, with 13 bases spanning the gap.

CDR3 DNA sequence: TGTGCCAGCAGCCACGGGACAGGGGACCATCAGCCCCAGCATTTT. It specifies CASSHGTGDHQPQHF. This chain uses TRBV12-3 or TRBV12-4 with TRBJ1-5; 10 bases are a match to TRBD1. The CDR3 has 15 residues. Trimming took 6 bases from V and 5 from J; bases not matched to a gene: 7.

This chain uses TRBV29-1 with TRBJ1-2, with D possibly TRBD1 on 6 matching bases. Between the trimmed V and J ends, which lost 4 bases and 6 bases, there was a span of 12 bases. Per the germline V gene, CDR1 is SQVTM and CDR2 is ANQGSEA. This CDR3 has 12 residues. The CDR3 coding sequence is TGCAGCGTTGGCGACAGGAGTAATGGCTACACCTTC. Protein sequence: CSVGDRSNGYTF. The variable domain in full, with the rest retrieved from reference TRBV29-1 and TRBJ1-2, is SAVISQKPSRDICQRGTSLTIQCQVDSQVTMMFWYRQQPGQSLTLIATANQGSEATYESGFVIDKFPISRPNLTFSTLTVSNMSPEDSSIYLCSVGDRSNGYTFGSGTRLTVV.

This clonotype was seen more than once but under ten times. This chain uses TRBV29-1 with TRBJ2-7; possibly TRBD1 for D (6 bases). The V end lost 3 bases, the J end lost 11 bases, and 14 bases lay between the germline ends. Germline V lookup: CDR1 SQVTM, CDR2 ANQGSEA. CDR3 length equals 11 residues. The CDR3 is CSVESRQVKYF. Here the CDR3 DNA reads TGCAGCGTTGAGTCGCGACAGGTTAAGTACTTC.

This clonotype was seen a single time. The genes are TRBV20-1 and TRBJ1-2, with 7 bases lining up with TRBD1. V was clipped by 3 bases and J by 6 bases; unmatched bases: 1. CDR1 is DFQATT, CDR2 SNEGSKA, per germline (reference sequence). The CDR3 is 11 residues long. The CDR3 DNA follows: TGCAGTGCTAGCAGGGGGAATGGCTACACCTTC. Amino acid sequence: CSASRGNGYTF.

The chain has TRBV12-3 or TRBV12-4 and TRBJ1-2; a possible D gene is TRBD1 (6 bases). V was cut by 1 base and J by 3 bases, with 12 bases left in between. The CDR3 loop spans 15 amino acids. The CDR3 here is CASSLGAAGDYGYTF. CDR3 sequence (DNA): TGTGCCAGCAGTTTAGGGGCTGCAGGGGACTATGGCTACACCTTC.

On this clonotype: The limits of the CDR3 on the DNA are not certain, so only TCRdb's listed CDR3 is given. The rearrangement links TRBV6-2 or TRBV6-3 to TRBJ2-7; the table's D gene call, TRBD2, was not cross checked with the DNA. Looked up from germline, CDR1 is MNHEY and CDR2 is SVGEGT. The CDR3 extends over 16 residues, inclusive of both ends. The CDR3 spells CASRRAVLRAGREQYF.

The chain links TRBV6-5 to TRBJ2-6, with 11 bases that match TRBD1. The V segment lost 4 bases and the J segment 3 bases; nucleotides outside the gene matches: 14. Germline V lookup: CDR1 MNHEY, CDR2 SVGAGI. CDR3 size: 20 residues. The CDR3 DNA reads TGTGCCAGCAGTTTCCCTGTACCCGGGACAGGGGGATTTGGGGCCAACGTCCTGACTTTC. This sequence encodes CASSFPVPGTGGFGANVLTF.

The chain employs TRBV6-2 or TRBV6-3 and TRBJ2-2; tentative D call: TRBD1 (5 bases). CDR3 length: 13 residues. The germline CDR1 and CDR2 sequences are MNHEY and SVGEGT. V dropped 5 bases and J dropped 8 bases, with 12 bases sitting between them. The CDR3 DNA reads TGTGCCAGCAGTACCAGGGTCTCGGGGGAGCTGTTTTTT. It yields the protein CASSTRVSGELFF.